Listed here are 10 T cell receptor beta chains from one sample, sequenced in a study of T cell responses to AZD1222 COVID-19 vaccine (dated by TCRdb to the early 2020s). Library preparation was by the immunoSEQ multiplex PCR assay. Held by TCRdb, this immuneACCESS table contains in-frame sequences only and omits some clones. Under half of the omission traces to an unresolved V gene where checked; the cause of the rest is unknown. The sample table records under 300,000 clones; over 90% of these occur just once. The top ten clones comprise 0.55% of the sample. According to the study, the label for this sample's time point signals: baseline before first vaccination. The sample was peripheral blood, taken on day 0 of AZD1222 vaccination. The receptors shown here come from an adult in good health.

This clone was seen a single time. The rearrangement links TRBV20-1 to TRBJ1-2; the D gene is possibly TRBD1 (5 bases). The CDR3 is 11 residues long. The V gene's germline CDR1 is DFQATT and CDR2 SNEGSKA (reference sequence). Trimming shortened V by 6 bases and J by 7 bases, and 12 bases separated the two germline ends. The CDR3 loop is CSAAGTGGYTF. DNA for the CDR3: TGCAGTGCGGCAGGGACGGGTGGCTACACCTTC.

CDR3 region: CASSELSGRNSPLHF. CDR3 DNA sequence: TGTGCCAGCAGTGAATTGTCGGGGCGGAATTCACCCCTCCACTTT. The J gene is TRBJ1-6, the V gene TRBV6-1; a weak D match, TRBD1 (5 bases). CDR1 and CDR2 from the germline V gene are MNHNS and SASEGT. CDR3 length: 15 residues. The V gene lost 2 bases and the J gene lost 7 bases, with 12 bases spanning the gap.

The gene calls are TRBV6-5 and TRBJ2-1; 8 bases map to TRBD1. The V gene end was trimmed by 6 bases and the J gene end by 0 bases; junction bases not matched to a gene: 4. CDR3 length: 15 residues. CDR1 and CDR2 (germline): MNHEY, SVGAGI. The chain's CDR3 is CASRTGGSSYNEQFF. The CDR3, as DNA: TGTGCCAGCAGAACAGGGGGGAGCTCCTACAATGAGCAGTTCTTC.

The J gene is TRBJ2-2, the V gene TRBV7-9, with 7 bases aligning to TRBD2. After removal of 5 bases from V and 3 bases from J, the junction contained 6 bases not matched to a gene. This CDR3 region has 15 residues. Germline V gene lookup returns CDR1 SEHNR and CDR2 FQNEAQ (reference sequence). The chain's CDR3 is CASSASGTDTGELFF. CDR3 DNA sequence: TGTGCCAGCAGCGCCAGCGGGACTGACACCGGGGAGCTGTTTTTT.

The chain recombines TRBV5-1 with TRBJ2-2, with 9 bases that match TRBD2. V dropped 4 bases and J dropped 3; count of bases not matched to a gene: 10. Germline V gene sequence: CDR1 SGHRS, CDR2 YFSETQ. This CDR3 comprises 17 residues. DNA for the CDR3: TGCGCCAGCAGCGCCGGGACTAGCTCGTTGGACACCGGGGAGCTGTTTTTT. Translated: CASSAGTSSLDTGELFF.

The chain couples TRBV25-1 to TRBJ2-2; D is ambiguous. The CDR3 contains 12 residues. V lost 7 bases, J lost 6 bases, and 9 bases lay in between. Germline assignment: CDR1 MGHDK and CDR2 SYGVNS. CDR3 nucleotide sequence: TGTGCCAGCAACCTTTCGCCCGGGGAGCTGTTTTTT. Protein: CASNLSPGELFF.

CDR3 loop: CAIGGHKTPNNEQFF. The CDR3 DNA reads TGTGCCATAGGGGGTCACAAAACACCTAACAATGAGCAGTTCTTC. V usage is TRBV10-3 and J usage is TRBJ2-1; perhaps TRBD1 as D (6 bases). This CDR3 spans 15 amino acids. Germline CDR1 and CDR2: ENHRY and SYGVKD. Deletions cut 9 bases from V and 5 bases from J, with 20 bases between.

The gene calls are TRBV5-6 and TRBJ2-7; D not resolved. V was cut by 1 base and J by 0 bases, with 5 bases left in between. The CDR3 has 13 amino acids. CDR1 and CDR2 from the germline V gene are SGHDT and YYEEEE. The CDR3 region is CASSLSASYEQYF. As DNA, the CDR3 is TGTGCCAGCAGCTTGAGTGCCTCCTACGAGCAGTACTTC. Full variable domain (outside the CDR3, taken from reference TRBV5-6 and TRBJ2-7): DAGVTQSPTHLIKTRGQQVTLRCSPKSGHDTVSWYQQALGQGPQFIFQYYEEEERQRGNFPDRFSGHQFPNYSSELNVNALLLGDSALYLCASSLSASYEQYFGPGTRLTVT.

The gene calls are TRBV3-1 (or the pseudogene TRBV3-2) and TRBJ1-4; D unresolved. Trimming took 4 bases from V and 8 from J, leaving 17 bases between them. The length of the CDR3 is 15 residues. Germline CDR1 reads LGHDT; CDR2 reads YNNKEL (reference sequence). The chain's CDR3 is CASSPGVSGHEKLFF. CDR3 in DNA: TGTGCCAGCAGCCCTGGAGTAAGTGGGCACGAAAAACTGTTTTTT.

The CDR3 reads CASSSPPGQRGTEAFF. CDR3 DNA sequence: TGCGCCAGCAGCTCCCCTCCGGGACAGAGAGGCACTGAAGCTTTCTTT. The chain links TRBV5-1 to TRBJ1-1; 7 bases agree with TRBD1. J lost 4 bases, V lost 3 bases, and 12 bases had no gene match. This CDR3 is 16 amino acids long. The V gene's germline CDR1 is SGHRS and CDR2 YFSETQ.